These T cell receptor beta chains were read from a single sample in a study of lymphopenia after photon versus proton radiotherapy. Assay used: immunoSEQ multiplex PCR; TCRdb lists only in-frame clones, some missing. The repertoire includes 68,000 or so clones, approximately 91% of them detected once, and 2.5% to 3% sits in the top ten. The starting material was peripheral blood, obtained from a patient treated with photon-based radiotherapy. These receptors originate from an older woman with pancreatic cancer. CDR3s include the opening cysteine and the closing phenylalanine or tryptophan. Each record gives: J gene, V gene, clone size, D gene, CDR3 protein, CDR3 DNA. A D gene is named only where the DNA matches it firmly. Size is omitted from some rows. Given values are once, few, many or a class for expanded clones.

j_call: TRBJ1-2; v_call: TRBV18; clone_size: NA; d_call: NA; cdr3_aa: CATSPGQNYGYTF; cdr3_nt: TGTGCCACCTCACCCGGACAGAACTATGGCTACACCTTC
j_call: TRBJ2-5; v_call: TRBV29-1; clone_size: NA; d_call: TRBD2; cdr3_aa: CSVEGLAGPQAQYF; cdr3_nt: TGCAGCGTTGAAGGTCTAGCGGGACCTCAGGCCCAGTACTTC
j_call: TRBJ1-2; v_call: TRBV4-3; clone_size: NA; d_call: TRBD1; cdr3_aa: CASSRGQGSGYTF; cdr3_nt: TGCGCCAGCAGCCGTGGACAGGGGTCTGGCTACACCTTC
j_call: TRBJ2-5; v_call: TRBV7-3; clone_size: NA; d_call: NA; cdr3_aa: CASSFKGEGTQYF; cdr3_nt: TGTGCCAGCAGCTTCAAGGGGGAGGGGACCCAGTACTTC
j_call: TRBJ2-5; v_call: TRBV6-1; clone_size: NA; d_call: TRBD2; cdr3_aa: CATRGSVGRAQYF; cdr3_nt: TGTGCGACCCGGGGTTCAGTCGGGAGGGCCCAGTACTTC
j_call: TRBJ2-7; v_call: TRBV2; clone_size: NA; d_call: NA; cdr3_aa: CASSLLGEQYF; cdr3_nt: TGTGCCAGCAGTCTTCTTGGCGAGCAGTACTTC
j_call: TRBJ1-5; v_call: TRBV11-1; clone_size: NA; d_call: NA; cdr3_aa: CASSLSGASNQPQHF; cdr3_nt: TGTGCCAGCAGCTTATCAGGGGCTAGCAATCAGCCCCAGCATTTT
j_call: TRBJ2-1; v_call: TRBV5-6; clone_size: NA; d_call: NA; cdr3_aa: CASSLVDLGWQFF; cdr3_nt: TGTGCCAGCAGCTTGGTCGATCTCGGATGGCAGTTCTTC
j_call: TRBJ2-3; v_call: TRBV7-2; clone_size: NA; d_call: NA; cdr3_aa: CASSPLAPGDTQYF; cdr3_nt: TGTGCCAGCAGCCCTCTAGCGCCAGGGGATACGCAGTATTTT
j_call: TRBJ2-1; v_call: TRBV2; clone_size: NA; d_call: TRBD2; cdr3_aa: CASSATSGRAVEQFF; cdr3_nt: TGTGCCAGCAGTGCCACTAGCGGGAGGGCAGTTGAGCAGTTCTTC
j_call: TRBJ2-1; v_call: TRBV7-6; clone_size: NA; d_call: NA; cdr3_aa: CASSLDGPRPTLHDEQFF; cdr3_nt: TGTGCCAGCAGCCTCGACGGACCGCGTCCTACCCTCCACGATGAGCAGTTCTTC
j_call: TRBJ2-5; v_call: TRBV13; clone_size: once; d_call: NA; cdr3_aa: CASSTPGRGETQYF; cdr3_nt: TGTGCCAGCAGCACACCGGGCCGGGGAGAGACCCAGTACTTC
j_call: TRBJ2-3; v_call: TRBV5-6; clone_size: NA; d_call: TRBD1; cdr3_aa: CASSFGRGPGYF; cdr3_nt: TGTGCCAGCAGCTTCGGTAGGGGGCCGGGGTATTTT
j_call: TRBJ1-4; v_call: TRBV5-1; clone_size: NA; d_call: NA; cdr3_aa: CASSLEPLNEKLFF; cdr3_nt: TGCGCCAGCAGCTTGGAGCCCCTGAATGAAAAACTGTTTTTT
j_call: TRBJ2-7; v_call: TRBV28; clone_size: NA; d_call: TRBD1; cdr3_aa: CASSPQQGNYEQYF; cdr3_nt: TGTGCCAGCAGTCCACAACAGGGGAACTACGAGCAGTACTTC
j_call: TRBJ1-5; v_call: TRBV28; clone_size: NA; d_call: TRBD1; cdr3_aa: CASSSPGGSNQPQHF; cdr3_nt: TGTGCCAGCAGTAGCCCAGGGGGAAGCAATCAGCCCCAGCATTTT
j_call: TRBJ2-3; v_call: TRBV13; clone_size: NA; d_call: NA; cdr3_aa: CASSLLASTDTQYF; cdr3_nt: TGTGCCAGCAGCTTACTGGCTAGCACAGATACGCAGTATTTT
j_call: TRBJ1-1; v_call: TRBV7-2; clone_size: NA; d_call: NA; cdr3_aa: CASSLRREGTEAFF; cdr3_nt: TGTGCCAGCAGCTTACGTAGGGAAGGCACTGAAGCTTTCTTT
j_call: TRBJ1-4; v_call: TRBV11-1; clone_size: NA; d_call: NA; cdr3_aa: CASSFLPGGGREKLFF; cdr3_nt: TGTGCCAGCAGCTTCCTACCCGGGGGGGGCAGGGAAAAACTGTTTTTT
j_call: TRBJ2-5; v_call: TRBV27; clone_size: NA; d_call: TRBD2; cdr3_aa: CASRHQGLAETQYF; cdr3_nt: TGTGCCAGCAGACACCAAGGACTAGCGGAGACCCAGTACTTC
j_call: TRBJ1-2; v_call: TRBV28; clone_size: once; d_call: NA; cdr3_aa: CASSLSRSGYTF; cdr3_nt: TGTGCCAGCAGTTTATCGAGGAGTGGCTACACCTTC
j_call: TRBJ2-1; v_call: TRBV5-1; clone_size: NA; d_call: NA; cdr3_aa: CASSSLQEDEQFF; cdr3_nt: TGCGCCAGCTCTTCCCTCCAGGAGGATGAGCAGTTCTTC
j_call: TRBJ1-5; v_call: TRBV28; clone_size: NA; d_call: NA; cdr3_aa: CASSTPTRGDNQPQHF; cdr3_nt: TGTGCCAGCAGTACTCCGACAAGGGGTGACAATCAGCCCCAGCATTTT
j_call: TRBJ1-1; v_call: TRBV19; clone_size: NA; d_call: TRBD1; cdr3_aa: CASSPGQMNTEAFF; cdr3_nt: TGTGCCAGTAGCCCGGGACAGATGAACACTGAAGCTTTCTTT
j_call: TRBJ2-1; v_call: TRBV6-5; clone_size: NA; d_call: NA; cdr3_aa: CASSYDVAAYNEQFF; cdr3_nt: TGTGCCAGCAGTTACGACGTCGCTGCCTACAATGAGCAGTTCTTC
j_call: TRBJ1-3; v_call: TRBV7-2; clone_size: NA; d_call: NA; cdr3_aa: CASSLRFLRDSGNTIYF; cdr3_nt: TGTGCCAGCAGCTTACGGTTCCTTCGGGATTCTGGAAACACCATATATTTT
j_call: TRBJ2-1; v_call: TRBV28; clone_size: NA; d_call: TRBD2; cdr3_aa: CASSFYFREGRGEQFF; cdr3_nt: TGTGCCAGCAGTTTTTACTTCCGGGAGGGCCGGGGAGAGCAGTTCTTC
j_call: TRBJ2-2; v_call: TRBV6-1; clone_size: NA; d_call: TRBD1; cdr3_aa: CASGTGGNTGELFF; cdr3_nt: TGTGCCAGCGGGACAGGGGGGAACACCGGGGAGCTGTTTTTT
j_call: TRBJ2-6; v_call: TRBV5-1; clone_size: once; d_call: TRBD2; cdr3_aa: CASSLLAGGPGANVLTF; cdr3_nt: TGCGCCAGCAGCTTGTTAGCGGGAGGGCCTGGGGCCAACGTCCTGACTTTC
j_call: TRBJ2-1; v_call: TRBV6-1; clone_size: NA; d_call: TRBD2; cdr3_aa: CASSPGRGNEQFF; cdr3_nt: TGTGCCAGCAGCCCGGGGAGGGGTAATGAGCAGTTCTTC
j_call: TRBJ2-2; v_call: TRBV4-3; clone_size: NA; d_call: TRBD1; cdr3_aa: CASSQEAGGDTGELFF; cdr3_nt: TGCGCCAGCAGCCAAGAAGCAGGGGGAGACACCGGGGAGCTGTTTTTT
j_call: TRBJ1-4; v_call: TRBV5-5; clone_size: NA; d_call: TRBD1; cdr3_aa: CASSVQGATNEKLFF; cdr3_nt: TGTGCCAGCAGCGTCCAGGGGGCAACTAATGAAAAACTGTTTTTT
j_call: TRBJ2-7; v_call: TRBV28; clone_size: NA; d_call: NA; cdr3_aa: CASSPNDGSSYEQYF; cdr3_nt: TGTGCCAGCAGTCCCAACGACGGAAGCTCCTACGAGCAGTACTTC
j_call: TRBJ2-5; v_call: TRBV2; clone_size: NA; d_call: TRBD2; cdr3_aa: CASRGGGETQYF; cdr3_nt: TGTGCCAGCAGGGGGGGAGGGGAGACCCAGTACTTC
j_call: TRBJ2-7; v_call: TRBV5-4; clone_size: once; d_call: TRBD2; cdr3_aa: CASSVSGSTYEQYF; cdr3_nt: TGTGCCAGCAGTGTGAGCGGGAGCACCTACGAGCAGTACTTC
j_call: TRBJ1-2; v_call: TRBV5-6; clone_size: NA; d_call: NA; cdr3_aa: CASSLRGLTYHGYTF; cdr3_nt: TGTGCCAGCAGCTTGAGGGGCTTAACTTACCATGGCTACACCTTC
j_call: TRBJ1-5; v_call: TRBV4-1; clone_size: NA; d_call: NA; cdr3_aa: CASSQDGRGGHQPQHF; cdr3_nt: TGCGCCAGCAGCCAAGATGGCAGGGGAGGTCATCAGCCCCAGCATTTT
j_call: TRBJ2-5; v_call: TRBV11-3; clone_size: NA; d_call: NA; cdr3_aa: CASSFTGRETQYF; cdr3_nt: TGTGCCAGCAGCTTCACAGGCCGAGAGACCCAGTACTTC